One sample yielded the 17 T cell receptor beta chains listed below, sequenced in a study of beta chain features in type 1 diabetes. All of the isolated RNA was reverse transcribed, so expressed TCRB transcripts were sequenced. Generated by immunoSEQ multiplex PCR, the TCRdb table keeps only in-frame clones and is missing some. The table has 150,000 or so clones, 9% to 10% seen once; the top ten hold approximately 0.69%. Sequenced input: central memory CD4+ T cells from blood. Receptors originate from a woman aged 40-49 years in good health.

The chain employs TRBV27 and TRBJ1-1; 9 positions agree with TRBD1. Germline CDR1 is MNHEY and CDR2 is SMNVEV (reference sequence). CDR3 length: 14 residues. Losses at the gene ends were 5 bases for V and 4 bases for J; bases not matched to a gene: 5. Written as DNA, the CDR3 is TGTGCCAGCAGTAGAGGACAGGGGTTCACTGAAGCTTTCTTT. Translating gives CASSRGQGFTEAFF.

The chain joins TRBV19 to TRBJ1-1, with D perhaps matching TRBD1 (6 bases). Germline lookup yields CDR1 LNHDA and CDR2 SQIVND (reference sequence). The CDR3 sequence is 13 residues long. V was clipped by 5 bases and J by 4 bases, with 11 bases between them. The CDR3 nucleotides are TGTGCCAGTAGTCCCAGGACAGCCACTGAAGCTTTCTTT. This gives the protein CASSPRTATEAFF.

Only a few counts were recorded for this clone. Here the CDR3 DNA reads TGTGCCAGCATCATAGGACAGGGTGGGAACTATGGCTACACCTTC. Translating it yields CASIIGQGGNYGYTF. The gene calls are TRBV6-6 and TRBJ1-2, with 8 bases identical to TRBD1. Looked up from germline, CDR1 is MNHNY and CDR2 is SVGAGI (reference sequence). V lost 7 bases to trimming and J lost 2 bases; unmatched junction nucleotides: 9. The CDR3 has 15 residues.

Only a few counts were recorded for this clone. This chain connects TRBV2 to TRBJ2-3; 9 bases are a match to TRBD1. Germline values: CDR1 SNHLY, CDR2 FYNNEI. V shed 6 bases, J shed 6 bases, and the junction held 10 bases outside the gene matches. This CDR3 region has 15 residues. The CDR3 nucleotides read TGTGCCAGCAGCGCCAGGACAGGGGCTCGGGATACGCAGTATTTT. As protein: CASSARTGARDTQYF.

The sample holds a few counts of this clone. The rearrangement joins TRBV10-3 to TRBJ1-2; unclear D gene. The CDR3 length is 13 residues. The germline V gene has CDR1 ENHRY and CDR2 SYGVKD. The ends were cut back, 0 bases at V and 4 bases at J, with 6 bases in the middle. CDR3 DNA: TGTGCCATCAGTGAGTCTAACAGCTATGGCTACACCTTC. It yields the protein CAISESNSYGYTF.

V and J are TRBV15 and TRBJ2-5; TRBD2 matches at 9 bases. V was pared by 2 bases and J by 3 bases, with 10 bases of the junction left unmatched. Looked up from germline, CDR1 is LNHNV and CDR2 is YYDKDF (reference sequence). CDR3 length: 17 amino acids. The CDR3, as DNA: TGTGCCACCAGCAGACCTCGGGGCGGGGGGGCAGAAGAGACCCAGTACTTC. Protein sequence: CATSRPRGGGAEETQYF.

This chain links TRBV5-6 with TRBJ2-3; D is perhaps TRBD2 (6 bases). The V gene lost 3 bases and the J gene lost 1 base, with 12 bases spanning the gap. Germline V gene lookup returns CDR1 SGHDT and CDR2 YYEEEE. The CDR3 sequence is 15 residues long. The CDR3 sequence: CASSSSGVGTDTQYF. CDR3 DNA: TGTGCCAGCAGCTCCTCGGGGGTGGGCACAGATACGCAGTATTTT.

The chain has TRBV5-4 and TRBJ2-2, with D hard to call. Germline V gene data show CDR1 as SGHNT and CDR2 as YYREEE (reference sequence). The CDR3 spans 12 residues. V lost 4 bases and J lost 5, with 6 bases in between. The CDR3 loop reads CASSPLTGELFF. DNA for the CDR3: TGTGCCAGCAGCCCCCTTACCGGGGAGCTGTTTTTT.

The J gene is TRBJ2-1, the V gene TRBV4-2, with 8 nucleotides matching TRBD1. The CDR3 extends over 14 amino acids. The germline gives CDR1 LGHNA, CDR2 YNFKEQ. With 2 bases clipped from V and 5 bases from J, the junction kept 2 bases outside the gene matches. CDR3: CASSQPQGDNEQFF. DNA for the CDR3: TGTGCCAGCAGCCAACCACAGGGGGACAATGAGCAGTTCTTC.

This clone occurred a few times. The rearrangement links TRBV11-1 to TRBJ1-1; TRBD1 agrees at 7 bases. Germline lookup yields CDR1 SGHAT and CDR2 FQDESV (reference sequence). CDR3 length: 16 amino acids. V gave up 3 bases and J gave up 0 bases; unmatched junction bases: 7. DNA of the CDR3: TGTGCCAGCAGCTTTGGAGGGGGCGAACTGAACACTGAAGCTTTCTTT. It codes for CASSFGGGELNTEAFF. Full variable domain (rest looked up from reference TRBV11-1 and TRBJ1-1): EAEVAQSPRYKITEKSQAVAFWCDPISGHATLYWYRQILGQGPELLVQFQDESVVDDSQLPKDRFSAERLKGVDSTLKIQPAELGDSAMYLCASSFGGGELNTEAFFGQGTRLTVV.

This clone came up a few times. The genes are TRBV7-9 and TRBJ2-6, with D unresolved. Germline V gives CDR1 SEHNR, CDR2 FQNEAQ (reference sequence). The CDR3 consists of 13 residues. Trimming removed 10 bases from V and 0 bases from J, with 7 bases in between. Here the CDR3 reads CAIPSSGANVLTF. CDR3 in DNA: TGTGCCATCCCGAGCTCTGGGGCCAACGTCCTGACTTTC.

This clone was recorded at least ten times. This chain uses TRBV18 with TRBJ2-7; no clear D. Trimming stripped 3 bases from V and 2 bases from J, with 11 bases between. CDR3 length equals 14 residues. Germline CDR1 KGHSH, CDR2 LQKENI. The CDR3: CASSPWAAPYEQYF. Here the CDR3 DNA reads TGTGCCAGCTCACCGTGGGCAGCTCCCTACGAGCAGTACTTC.

This clone was found many times. This chain links TRBV28 with TRBJ2-7; D might be TRBD1 (5 bases). This CDR3 comprises 13 residues. The V end was cut by 7 bases, the J end by 3 bases, with 13 bases between. The germline V gene encodes CDR1 MDHEN and CDR2 SYDVKM. This CDR3 is CASTPTRDYEQYF. CDR3 sequence (DNA): TGTGCCAGCACCCCTACCAGGGACTACGAGCAGTACTTC.

This clone was seen only a few times. The chain employs TRBV7-9 and TRBJ2-7, with D unclear. The CDR3 runs 12 residues. In germline, CDR1 is SEHNR, CDR2 FQNEAQ (reference sequence). V shed 3 bases and J shed 7 bases, with 10 bases lying between them. The CDR3 DNA sequence: TGTGCCAGCAGCTTTGACTTAGGAGAGCAGTACTTC. Amino acid sequence: CASSFDLGEQYF. The whole variable domain, filled in from reference TRBV7-9 and TRBJ2-7, reads DTGVSQNPRHKITKRGQNVTFRCDPISEHNRLYWYRQTLGQGPEFLTYFQNEAQLEKSRLLSDRFSAERPKGSFSTLEIQRTEQGDSAMYLCASSFDLGEQYFGPGTRLTVT.

A word on this clone: Other DNA sequences in the same sample also yield this CDR3. This sequence joins TRBV6-1 and TRBJ1-1, with D possibly matching TRBD1 (6 bases). CDR3 length equals 13 residues. From germline, CDR1 is MNHNS and CDR2 SASEGT. V was clipped by 6 bases and J by 5 bases, with 13 bases between them. In DNA form, the CDR3 reads TGTGCCAGCAGCGGCGGGGGGCGGACTGAAGCTTTCTTT. This encodes CASSGGGRTEAFF.

This clone occurred a few times. This sequence joins TRBV11-3 and TRBJ2-3; no clear D. Trimming took off 1 base at V and 1 base at J, with 15 bases between the two ends. Germline loops: CDR1 SGHNT, CDR2 YENEEA. There are 17 residues in the CDR3. CDR3 sequence reads: CASSLAVLGTGTDTQYF. The DNA of the CDR3 is TGTGCCAGCAGCTTAGCTGTTCTAGGTACCGGCACAGATACGCAGTATTTT.

The rearrangement joins TRBV7-9 to TRBJ1-5; 8 nucleotides line up with TRBD1. V lost 5 bases to trimming and J lost 6 bases; unmatched junction nucleotides: 6. The CDR3 runs 14 residues. The germline CDR1 and CDR2 sequences are SEHNR and FQNEAQ (reference sequence). CDR3 protein: CASSLTGGLQPQHF. CDR3 DNA sequence: TGTGCCAGCAGCCTCACAGGGGGGCTTCAGCCCCAGCATTTT.